Listed below are T cell receptor beta chains from one sample, sequenced in a study of blood T cell repertoires in COVID-19. Produced via immunoSEQ multiplex PCR; TCRdb's table is partial and in-frame only. The repertoire holds approximately 160,000 clones, with less than 90% as singletons. The sequencing input was PBMCs or T cells enriched from blood (not recorded which). The receptor source for this set is a woman aged 50 to 60 who had recovered from COVID-19. Both conserved end residues are trimmed from each CDR3.

V gene	J gene	CDR3 protein
TRBV5-1	TRBJ2-1	ASSLAAGGTYEQF
TRBV19	TRBJ1-5	ASKRTGENSNQPQH
TRBV9	TRBJ1-1	ASSVTGSNTEAF
TRBV7-9	TRBJ2-5	ASSLAAGGLETQY
TRBV28	TRBJ2-1	ASSLGTSVGNEQF
TRBV28	TRBJ1-5	ASSSYRDRGLWGNQPQH
TRBV6-1	TRBJ2-1	ASSEGIAGFDYSYNEQF
TRBV15	TRBJ1-1	ATSRDQMNTEAF
TRBV2	TRBJ2-7	ASSEQGRDEQY
TRBV9	TRBJ2-1	ASSATGSSYNEQF
TRBV9	TRBJ1-6	ASSVGRDHNSPLH
TRBV10-2	TRBJ1-6	ASRSSYNSPLH
TRBV18	TRBJ1-5	ASSPGGGIGQPQH
TRBV6-5	TRBJ1-6	ASSSRASPLH
TRBV10-3	TRBJ1-6	AAQGDRVNSPLH
TRBV28	TRBJ2-7	ASSLGQGTYEQY
TRBV15	TRBJ2-7	ATSRGAGGDYEQY
TRBV19	TRBJ1-4	ASRTSGTGVEKLF
TRBV6-5	TRBJ2-3	ASSMAGASTDTQY
TRBV6-5	TRBJ2-4	ASSYGLAKNIQY